One T cell receptor (beta chain) is described in this entry. Antigen unknown. A second PCR, run for about 7 to 11 cycles, used a sample-barcoded 5' primer plus a J-beta primer mix. TCRdb reanalysed the 5' RACE reads using MiXCR and keeps one entry per CDR3 protein. The table includes a few hundred thousand distinct CDR3 sequences, about 55% detected once. The data were obtained in a study of blood T cells in healthy people across ages. Study observations and caveats: In older individuals, TCR beta diversity per million T cells was lower, falling roughly linearly with age.

Germline loops: CDR1 SEHNR, CDR2 FQNEAQ (reference sequence). The CDR3 extends over 14 amino acids. V lost 5 bases, J lost 7 bases, and 11 bases stayed unmatched. The V gene is TRBV7-9, the J gene TRBJ2-7; 7 bases are a match to TRBD1. The sequence came from a man aged 55 to 69 in good health. The sample consisted of blood. The CDR3 loop reads CASSIPGQFVEQYF. CDR3 DNA: TGTGCCAGCAGCATCCCGGGACAGTTCGTAGAGCAGTACTTC.